This T cell receptor beta chain was obtained from a study of blood T cell repertoires in COVID-19. Profiling relied on immunoSEQ multiplex PCR, and the TCRdb table lists in-frame clones only, not all of them. Here the sample spans roughly 180,000 clones, approximately 80% being singletons. With V trimmed by 4 bases and J by 7 bases, 19 bases remained unmatched. The germline CDR1 and CDR2 sequences are SGHNT and YYREEE (reference sequence). This CDR3 has 18 amino acids. The chain recombines TRBV5-4 with TRBJ1-2, with TRBD1 identical over 10 bases. The sample comprised PBMCs or T cells enriched from blood (not recorded which). This clonotype was obtained from a man in his 60s who had been exposed to COVID-19. The CDR3 spells CASSVDFFTGQGRLGYTF. CDR3 coding DNA: TGTGCCAGCAGCGTCGATTTTTTTACGGGACAGGGGAGGCTTGGCTACACCTTC.